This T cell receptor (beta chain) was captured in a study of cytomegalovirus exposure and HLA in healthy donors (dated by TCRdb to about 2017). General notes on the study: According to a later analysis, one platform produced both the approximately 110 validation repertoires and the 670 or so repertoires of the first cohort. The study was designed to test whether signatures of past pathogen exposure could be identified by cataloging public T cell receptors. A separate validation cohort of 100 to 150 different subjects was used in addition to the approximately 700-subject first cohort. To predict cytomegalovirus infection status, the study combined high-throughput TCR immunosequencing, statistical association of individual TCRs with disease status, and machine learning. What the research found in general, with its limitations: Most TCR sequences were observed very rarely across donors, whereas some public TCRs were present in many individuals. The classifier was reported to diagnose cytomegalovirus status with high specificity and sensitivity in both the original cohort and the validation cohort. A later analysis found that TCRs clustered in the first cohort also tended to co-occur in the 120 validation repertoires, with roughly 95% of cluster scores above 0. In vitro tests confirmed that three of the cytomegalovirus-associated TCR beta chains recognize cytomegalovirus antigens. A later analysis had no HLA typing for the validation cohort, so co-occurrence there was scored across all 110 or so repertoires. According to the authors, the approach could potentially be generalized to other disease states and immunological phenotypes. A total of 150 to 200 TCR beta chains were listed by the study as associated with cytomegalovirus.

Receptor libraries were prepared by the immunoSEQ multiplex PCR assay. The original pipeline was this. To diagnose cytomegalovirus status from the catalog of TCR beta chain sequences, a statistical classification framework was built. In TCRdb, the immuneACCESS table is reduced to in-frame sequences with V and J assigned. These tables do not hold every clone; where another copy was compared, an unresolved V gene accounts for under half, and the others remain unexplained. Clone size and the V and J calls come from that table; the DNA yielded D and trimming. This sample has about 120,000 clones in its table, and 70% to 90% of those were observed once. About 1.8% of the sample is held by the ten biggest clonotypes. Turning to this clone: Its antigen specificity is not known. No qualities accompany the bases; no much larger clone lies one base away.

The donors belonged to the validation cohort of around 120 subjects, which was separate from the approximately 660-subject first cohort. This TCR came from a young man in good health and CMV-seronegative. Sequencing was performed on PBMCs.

The CDR3 in this case is CASSLLGTGVSYEQYF. The DNA is as follows: TGTGCCAGCAGTTTATTAGGGACAGGCGTTTCATACGAGCAGTACTTC. The chain is made from TRBV27 and TRBJ2-7; 8 middle bases align to TRBD1. The germline V end is reduced by 1 base and the J end by 4 bases; junction bases left unmatched: 9. Including cysteine and phenylalanine, the CDR3 has 16 amino acids. Only the CDR3 region is kept as DNA, spanning 48 bases read in frame from base 1. CDR1 and CDR2, looked up from the germline V gene (reference sequence), are MNHEY and SMNVEV.